The 21 T cell receptor beta chains given below trace back to one sample, sequenced in a study of blood T cell repertoires in COVID-19. TCRdb's table, derived via immunoSEQ multiplex PCR, lists solely in-frame clones and lacks some. This sample yields 15,000 or so clones, of which just over 85% are seen a single time; less than 3% belongs to the top ten. The sample consisted of peripheral blood. The receptor source for this set is a human donor in a cohort sampled during active COVID-19.

J is TRBJ1-5 and V is TRBV19, with D unclear. V gave up 5 bases and J gave up 5 bases, with 13 bases separating them. This CDR3 has 14 residues. CDR1 is LNHDA, CDR2 SQIVND, per germline (reference sequence). The CDR3 nucleotides are TGTGCCAGTAGTCAAAACCCCCTATATCAGCCCCAGCATTTT. Residues: CASSQNPLYQPQHF.

The CDR3 here is CASSTTGDYGYTF. In nucleotides, the CDR3 is TGTGCCAGCTCGACAACAGGAGACTATGGCTACACCTTC. J is TRBJ1-2 and V is TRBV18, with D perhaps matching TRBD1 (5 bases). This CDR3 is built from 13 residues. The V gene lost 6 bases and the J gene lost 3 bases, with 11 bases spanning the gap. Germline loops: CDR1 KGHSH, CDR2 LQKENI.

The chain uses TRBV18 and TRBJ1-2, with no clear D. The V and J ends lost 6 bases and 4 bases respectively, with 9 bases between them. Germline values: CDR1 KGHSH, CDR2 LQKENI. This CDR3 spans 12 amino acids. This CDR3 is CASSTTSYGYTF. The DNA for the CDR3 is TGTGCCAGCTCCACCACGAGCTATGGCTACACCTTC. The full variable domain, in which reference TRBV18 and TRBJ1-2 provide the parts outside the CDR3, is NAGVMQNPRHLVRRRGQEARLRCSPMKGHSHVYWYRQLPEEGLKFMVYLQKENIIDESGMPKERFSAEFPKEGPSILRIQQVVRGDSAAYFCASSTTSYGYTFGSGTRLTVV.

The chain recombines TRBV3-1 (or the pseudogene TRBV3-2) with TRBJ1-1; TRBD1 aligns across 9 bases. J gave up 9 bases and V 2 bases, and 13 bases lay outside the gene matches. Germline V gene lookup returns CDR1 LGHDT and CDR2 YNNKEL (reference sequence). There are 16 residues in the CDR3. The CDR3 DNA reads as TGTGCCAGCAGCCAAAGCGATGTGGGGGACAGGGCGAAAGCTTTCTTT. Protein sequence: CASSQSDVGDRAKAFF.

The chain uses TRBV5-1 and TRBJ1-2; possibly TRBD1 for D (5 bases). The V end was cut by 0 bases, the J end by 4 bases, with 7 bases between. The CDR3 totals 13 residues. CDR1 is SGHRS, CDR2 YFSETQ, per germline. DNA for the CDR3: TGCGCCAGCAGCTTGGACGACAGCTATGGCTACACCTTC. It specifies CASSLDDSYGYTF.

The chain joins TRBV11-2 to TRBJ2-3, with D maybe TRBD1 (6 bases). The length of the CDR3 is 15 residues. Trimming removed 5 bases at V and 2 bases at J, with 14 bases between. Germline CDR1 is SGHAT and CDR2 is FQNNGV. CDR3 coding DNA: TGTGCCAGCAGCCGAAAGGGGACAACCACAGATACGCAGTATTTT. Its protein product is CASSRKGTTTDTQYF.

The chain employs TRBV4-3 and TRBJ2-7; possibly TRBD1 for D (7 bases). Trimming took 0 bases from V and 4 from J, leaving 16 bases between them. The CDR3 has 16 residues. Germline loops: CDR1 LGHNA, CDR2 YSLEER. CDR3 loop: CASSQDAGQRSYEQYF. The CDR3 DNA follows: TGCGCCAGCAGCCAAGATGCGGGACAGCGGAGTTACGAGCAGTACTTC.

The rearrangement uses TRBV12-3 or TRBV12-4 and TRBJ2-3; possibly TRBD1 for D (6 bases). The CDR3 has 13 amino acids. Trimming removed 6 bases at V and 1 base at J, with 8 bases between. CDR3 bases: TGTGCCAGCAGGAGGACAGGCACAGATACGCAGTATTTT. Its translation is CASRRTGTDTQYF.

This clone has a single count. This chain uses TRBV5-1 with TRBJ2-3, with 8 nucleotides matching TRBD1. The germline V gene encodes CDR1 SGHRS and CDR2 YFSETQ. J lost 8 bases, V lost 0 bases, and 5 bases had no gene match. CDR3 length: 14 amino acids. The CDR3 reads CASSLEATGVTQYF. The CDR3 coding sequence is TGCGCCAGCAGCTTGGAGGCGACAGGGGTTACGCAGTATTTT.

The chain couples TRBV15 to TRBJ2-3; D is undetermined. V lost 0 bases and J lost 6, with 7 bases in between. CDR1 and CDR2 (germline): LNHNV, YYDKDF (reference sequence). The CDR3 is made up of 13 amino acids. Written as DNA, the CDR3 is TGTGCCACCAGCAGAGACCGCCAGGATACGCAGTATTTT. Its translation: CATSRDRQDTQYF.

The V and J genes are TRBV30 and TRBJ1-2; 9 nucleotides agree with TRBD1. Germline values: CDR1 GTSNPN, CDR2 SVGIG (reference sequence). Losses at the gene ends were 0 bases for V and 0 bases for J; bases not matched to a gene: 8. The CDR3 runs 17 residues. CDR3 in DNA: TGTGCCTGGAGTGTATGGGGGACAGGGAAAGCTAACTATGGCTACACCTTC. Translation gives CAWSVWGTGKANYGYTF.

The gene calls are TRBV21-1 and TRBJ2-7; the D call of TRBD1 is as the table states it, not checked on the DNA. TRBV21-1 is designated a pseudogene. This CDR3 is 17 amino acids long. The CDR3 region is CASSTPQGFENLQEQYF. The CDR3 DNA reads TGTGCCAGCAGCACCCCTCAGGGATTTGAAAACCTTCAAGAGCAGTACTTC.

Concerning this clone itself: At one boundary the junction diverges from the germline segment, which might be a read error. The chain employs TRBV4-2 and TRBJ2-3; the D is unclear. The CDR3 has 11 residues. Germline V gives CDR1 LGHNA, CDR2 YNFKEQ. The CDR3 DNA reads as TGTGCCAGCAGCCAATTTAGTCACTACTACTTT. It codes for CASSQFSHYYF.

The J gene is TRBJ2-5, the V gene TRBV7-8; possible D gene TRBD2, 5 bases. CDR1 and CDR2 from the germline V gene are SGHVS and FQNEAQ. The CDR3 contains 15 residues. With 5 bases removed from V and 5 bases from J, the gap between germline ends came to 18 bases. CDR3 bases: TGTGCCAGCAGCCCGGTGTCTAGCCAATGGGAGACCCAGTACTTC. Translation: CASSPVSSQWETQYF.

By its share, this clone is medium-sized. This rearrangement joins TRBV29-1 to TRBJ2-7; 9 nucleotides line up with TRBD2. The V gene end was trimmed by 3 bases and the J gene end by 1 base; junction bases not matched to a gene: 7. Germline V gene lookup returns CDR1 SQVTM and CDR2 ANQGSEA. The CDR3 covers 15 residues. The CDR3 loop reads CSVELAGAGSYEQYF. CDR3 nucleotide sequence: TGCAGCGTTGAGTTAGCGGGAGCAGGTTCCTACGAGCAGTACTTC.

This clone was seen just once. The chain recombines TRBV25-1 with TRBJ1-1, with D unclear. V dropped 7 bases and J dropped 4 bases, with 13 bases sitting between them. The germline V gene encodes CDR1 MGHDK and CDR2 SYGVNS. The CDR3 has 13 residues. In DNA, the CDR3 is TGTGCCAGCATTTTGCGGTCGAGCACTGAAGCTTTCTTT. It translates to CASILRSSTEAFF.

Comments on this clone: Sequence at one end of the junction differs from germline and may be a read error. The chain couples TRBV7-2 to TRBJ2-3; no reliable D call. The CDR3 totals 14 residues. Germline V lookup: CDR1 SGHTA, CDR2 FQGNSA. CDR3 sequence: CASSLTKVSIDPSF. Written as DNA, the CDR3 is TGTGCCAGCAGCCTCACTAAAGTCTCAATAGACCCCTCCTTT.

This clone turned up a few times. The genes are TRBV10-1 and TRBJ2-7; D is unresolved. CDR1 and CDR2 from the germline V gene are WNHNN and SYGVQD (reference sequence). Trimming removed 4 bases from V and 4 bases from J, with 11 bases in between. This CDR3 is built from 13 residues. CDR3 nucleotides: TGCGCCAGCAGTGGGTCAGACGGGTACGAGCAGTACTTC. It codes for CASSGSDGYEQYF.

The J gene is TRBJ2-5, the V gene TRBV24-1; perhaps TRBD1 as D (5 bases). The CDR3 covers 14 residues. V was cut by 0 bases and J by 4 bases, with 8 bases left in between. In germline, CDR1 is KGHDR, CDR2 SFDVKD. The CDR3 spells CATSDLQGVETQYF. CDR3 in DNA: TGTGCCACCAGTGATTTGCAGGGTGTAGAGACCCAGTACTTC.

The chain recombines TRBV11-3 with TRBJ1-1; D not certain. Germline values: CDR1 SGHNT, CDR2 YENEEA. CDR3 length equals 15 residues. Trimming removed 4 bases at V and 2 bases at J, with 14 bases between. The CDR3 reads CASSSLGVKNTEAFF. CDR3 sequence (DNA): TGTGCCAGCAGCTCCCTAGGTGTGAAAAACACTGAAGCTTTCTTT.

The rearrangement uses TRBV5-1 and TRBJ1-6, with no clear D. Trimming stripped 1 base from V and 8 bases from J, with 7 bases between. The CDR3 consists of 13 residues. CDR1 and CDR2 from the germline V gene are SGHRS and YFSETQ. The CDR3 is CASSLKSDSPLHF. CDR3 coding DNA: TGCGCCAGCAGCTTGAAAAGCGATTCACCCCTCCACTTT.